These 8 T cell receptor beta chains share one sample of origin, sequenced in a study of T cell repertoires in cytomegalovirus infection (dated by TCRdb to between 2017 and 2020). For sequencing, an Illumina HiSeq 1500 was employed. TCRdb redid the processing of the public reads, applying fastp at Q25 and MiXCR, and retained in-frame beta chains. A single entry per CDR3 protein holds the most common genes and DNA from its merged rows. The table for this sample lists approximately 250,000 distinct CDR3 sequences; approximately 22% of them were counted only once. Jointly, the top ten make up roughly 18% of the sample. The specimen was CD8+ T cells from PBMCs. The receptor set was obtained from a human donor in good health (CMV status not recorded). Some clones in this sample may be carry-over from other donors' samples.

Only a few counts were recorded for this clonotype. The V gene is TRBV28, the J gene TRBJ2-5; D is perhaps TRBD2 (6 bases). The germline CDR1 and CDR2 sequences are MDHEN and SYDVKM. This CDR3 spans 14 amino acids. Trimming removed 4 bases at V and 3 bases at J, with 12 bases between. In DNA, the CDR3 is TGTGCCAGCAGTTATATTTGGGGGGAAGAGACCCAGTACTTC. Translated, it gives CASSYIWGEETQYF.

This clonotype turned up a few times. CDR3 DNA sequence: TGCGCCAGCAGCTTGGAACAGGGGGTCTACTCCTATAATTCACCCCTCCACTTT. This gives the protein CASSLEQGVYSYNSPLHF. This rearrangement joins TRBV5-1 to TRBJ1-6; 8 bases map to TRBD1. This CDR3 is 18 amino acids long. Germline trimming cut 0 bases from V and 0 bases from J; bases unmatched to any gene: 5. Germline loops: CDR1 SGHRS, CDR2 YFSETQ. The entire variable domain, with the rest obtained from reference TRBV5-1 and TRBJ1-6, is as follows: KAGVTQTPRYLIKTRGQQVTLSCSPISGHRSVSWYQQTPGQGLQFLFEYFSETQRNKGNFPGRFSGRQFSNSRSEMNVSTLELGDSALYLCASSLEQGVYSYNSPLHFGNGTRLTVT.

This clonotype was observed a handful of times. The V and J genes are TRBV2 and TRBJ1-2; TRBD1 is a possible D gene (5 bases). Trimming pared 8 bases from V and 5 bases from J, leaving 21 bases between. In germline, CDR1 is SNHLY, CDR2 FYNNEI. The CDR3 sequence is 15 residues long. The CDR3 region is CASEGSGPTNYGYTF. The CDR3 DNA reads TGTGCCAGCGAAGGGTCGGGACCGACGAATTATGGCTACACCTTC.

The genes are TRBV20-1 and TRBJ2-1; 10 bases match TRBD2. In germline, CDR1 is DFQATT, CDR2 SNEGSKA (reference sequence). CDR3 length: 14 residues. The trim removed 7 bases at V and 6 bases at J, leaving 9 bases unmatched. CDR3 coding DNA: TGCAGTGTTCGTGGCCTAGCGGGGGTCAATGAGCAGTTCTTC. This codes for CSVRGLAGVNEQFF.

The gene calls are TRBV4-2 and TRBJ2-7, with 7 bases matching TRBD1. Per the germline V gene, CDR1 is LGHNA and CDR2 is YNFKEQ. The CDR3 sequence is 14 residues long. V shed 3 bases, J shed 3 bases, and the junction held 5 bases outside the gene matches. In nucleotides, the CDR3 is TGTGCCAGCAGCCAGCAGGGGGAAGGCTACGAGCAGTACTTC. Translated: CASSQQGEGYEQYF.

Note on this clonotype: A much larger clone lies a single base off, so this may be a read error. This chain joins TRBV7-2 and TRBJ2-1; TRBD2 might be the D (6 bases). With 3 bases removed from V and 7 bases from J, the gap between germline ends came to 19 bases. This CDR3 is 16 amino acids long. Looked up from germline, CDR1 is SGHTA and CDR2 is FQGNSA. CDR3 residues: CASSFNRGLSTNEQFF. CDR3 in DNA: TGTGCCAGCAGCTTTAATAGGGGACTGTCAACAAATGAGCAGTTCTTC. The complete variable domain, with remaining parts taken from reference TRBV7-2 and TRBJ2-1, reads GAGVSQSPSNKVTEKGKDVELRCDPISGHTALYWYRQSLGQGLEFLIYFQGNSAPDKSGLPSDRFSAERTGGSVSTLTIQRTQQEDSAVYLCASSFNRGLSTNEQFFGPGTRLTVL.

About this clonotype itself: The junction departs from the called germline gene at one end, perhaps through a read error. The rearrangement uses TRBV2 and TRBJ2-2, with D perhaps TRBD1 or TRBD2 (5 bases each). Germline V gene sequence: CDR1 SNHLY, CDR2 FYNNEI. The CDR3 is made up of 15 amino acids. CDR3 sequence (DNA): TGTGCCAGCAGGGGACGGAATACGAACAACGGGGAGCTGTTTTTT. It yields the protein CASRGRNTNNGELFF.

This clonotype has only a few counts. This chain uses TRBV19 with TRBJ1-1, with 7 positions matching TRBD1. CDR3 length: 15 residues. Germline assignment: CDR1 LNHDA and CDR2 SQIVND (reference sequence). The junction had 8 bases not matched to a gene; V was cut back by 3 bases and J by 4 bases. The CDR3 coding sequence is TGTGCCAGTAGTATCTCTTTCGGGACAGCCACTGAAGCTTTCTTT. Translation: CASSISFGTATEAFF.